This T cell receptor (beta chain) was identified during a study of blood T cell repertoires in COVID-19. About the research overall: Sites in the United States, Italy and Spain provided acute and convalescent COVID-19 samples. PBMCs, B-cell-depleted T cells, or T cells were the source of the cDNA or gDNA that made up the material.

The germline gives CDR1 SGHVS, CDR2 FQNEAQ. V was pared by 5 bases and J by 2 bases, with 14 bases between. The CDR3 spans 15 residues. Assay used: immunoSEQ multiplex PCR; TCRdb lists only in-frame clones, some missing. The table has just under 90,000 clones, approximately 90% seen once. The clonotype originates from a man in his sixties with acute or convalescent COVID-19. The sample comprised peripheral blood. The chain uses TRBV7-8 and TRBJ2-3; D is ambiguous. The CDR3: CASSLLVDITDTQYF. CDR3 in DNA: TGTGCCAGCAGCCTCCTTGTAGACATCACAGATACGCAGTATTTT.